The sequence of this T cell receptor (beta chain) was determined in a study of cytomegalovirus exposure and HLA in healthy donors (dated by TCRdb to the late 2010s). Notes on the research overall: An earlier analysis of 587 of the donors reported 250 to 350 Gb of sequence data and 117 million unique TCR beta sequences obtained from about 180 million T cells. Both class I and class II loci were covered by HLA typing, at four-digit resolution. All discovery cohort repertoires had been generated on a single sequencing platform. A later analysis re-examined previously published TCR beta repertoires from more than 550 donors and added high-resolution HLA genotyping to investigate patterns of TCR occurrence. Across 300 to 500 genotyped donors of the cohort, an average of roughly 250,000 unique TCR beta nucleotide sequences per donor were sequenced, and approximately 17% of those sequences were non-productive. Of the 300 to 400 genotyped donors, approximately 83% fell in the genetic ancestry cluster associated with self-reported Caucasian donors. A later genetic analysis took genome-wide SNP genotypes for 398 of the 666 donors and used that subset as a discovery cohort. Because of strong linkage in the cohort, roughly five DR-DQ haplotypes were treated as single units for association and clustering. Typing coverage differed by locus: A, B, C, DRB1 and DQB1 were typed in roughly 620-640 donors, DQA1 in about 510, DPA1 in 600 to 610, and DPB1 in 472. Around 320 gigabases of sequencing data and 80 million or so unique TCR sequences were included in an early release covering roughly 600 HLA-typed donors. The T cell repertoires of 700 or so subjects were profiled by immunosequencing and related to cytomegalovirus serostatus. In the later analysis, no new phenotypic data were used to find candidate immune exposures; instead, reliance was placed on TCR beta sequences and their occurrence across donors. Besides the first cohort of 666 subjects, a separate validation cohort made up of 120 or so different subjects was used. High-throughput TCR immunosequencing, statistical association of individual TCRs with disease status, and machine learning were combined to predict cytomegalovirus infection status. An earlier analysis of roughly 580 of the donors used high-throughput TCR beta sequencing to judge whether each TCR beta V gene segment behaved as functional or pseudogenic. The study aimed to test whether cataloging public T cell receptors could reveal signatures of past pathogen exposure. Alongside the repertoire data, information on donor age, sex, ethnicity and CMV serostatus was compiled. The paper's findings and limits, for the study overall: Linkage disequilibrium might explain the correlated functional status among segregating V segments, but an unknown experimental factor could not be excluded. In a later analysis, most CMV-associated TCR beta chains were found to appear HLA-restricted, with HLA associations seemingly driven largely by CMV exposure. Some IMGT-functional V segments, including TRBV6-2 and TRBV6-3, could not be told apart with the 87-base-pair reads, so those segments were excluded. Compared with equally common non-associated chains, HLA-associated TCR beta chains in a later analysis were more clonally expanded and had lower generation probabilities. Most TCR sequences were seen in very few donors, while some public TCRs were found in many individuals. A further reported finding was that TCR beta sequences accurately predicted the HLA-A and HLA-B alleles for most subjects in the first cohort. For the cohort, immune exposure information was limited to CMV serostatus. Because counts were too low, about 18 rarely observed V segments, including chromosome 9 orphons, were excluded from the earlier analysis of a few hundred of the donors. Assigning TCR associations to individual alleles was difficult when HLA alleles, especially DR and DQ, strongly co-occurred. In vitro tests confirmed that a few of the cytomegalovirus-associated TCR beta chains recognize cytomegalovirus antigens. Because HLA typing was missing for some donors at each locus, association tests included only the typed subset. It was suggested by the authors that the approach could potentially be generalized to other disease states and immunological phenotypes. In this cohort, only TCR beta chains were sequenced, and detectable features were limited by the absence of alpha or paired-chain data. A later analysis associated 16,951 TCR beta sequences with specific HLA alleles at a false discovery rate of 0.05. A group of highly shared sequence variants was considered likely to be a technical artifact of the sequencing pipeline. In a later analysis, TCR association rates were found to vary across HLA loci, with the most associated TCRs seen for DRB1 alleles and the fewest for HLA-C alleles. Presence/absence analyses assumed roughly uniform sequencing depth across donors, an assumption that may not hold. In a later analysis, several top co-occurrence clusters were reported to appear linked to parvovirus B19, influenza, CMV and Epstein-Barr virus. Broadly in line with IMGT annotations, most TCR beta V segments showed up in productive rearrangements about 87% or about 30% of the time in an earlier analysis of some 590 of the donors. V-gene and J-gene trimming of TCR beta chains was associated with a missense DCLRE1C variant in a later genetic analysis, and the association was replicated in an independent cohort. The classifier was reported to diagnose cytomegalovirus status with high specificity and sensitivity in both the original and validation cohorts. The study gave a list of about 170 TCR beta chains associated with cytomegalovirus. Compared with the roughly 670-donor mean, donors in an Asian-associated ancestry cluster had fewer N-insertions in productive TCRs, according to a later genetic analysis.

As to this clone: It lacks a known antigen. One base away there is no much larger clone; base qualities are not given.

The germline V gene provides CDR1 SGHTS and CDR2 YDEGEE. The junction shows trimming of 4 bases on V and 7 bases on J, and the gene matches do not reach 2 bases of it. The CDR3 sequence holds 11 residues, the cysteine and phenylalanine included. Left in the record is the CDR3 DNA by itself, 33 bases read in frame from the first base. The cohort was made up of approximately 670 healthy bone marrow donors. All cohort members were sampled while nominally healthy, although unrecorded immune exposures were likely present. The donor was CMV seronegative and belonged to the group of more than 300 seronegative cohort members. A peripheral blood sample was provided by each donor, and peripheral blood mononuclear cells were used for TCR beta sequencing. Genomic DNA was extracted from the blood cell samples with the Qiagen DNeasy Blood Extraction Kit. Libraries were constructed by the immunoSEQ multiplex PCR assay. The multiplex PCR relied on a mix of 60 forward primers for TCR Vbeta segments and 13 reverse primers for TCR Jbeta segments. A multiplex PCR assay on genomic DNA amplified the CDR3 region of rearranged TCR beta genes. On the Illumina HiSeq System, the amplified TCR beta libraries were sequenced as 87-base-pair reads. The authors' pipeline ran thus. Across the 500 to 750 repertoires, a later analysis counted tens of millions of unique TCR beta chains, some 11 million of which were shared by at least two donors. Raw reads were error-corrected and collapsed into unique sequences by a nearest-neighbor algorithm in which closely related sequences were merged to remove PCR and sequencing errors. Alignment of CDR3 sequences to IMGT reference sequences was used to assign V, D and J gene segments. Each retained sequence needed at least a six-nucleotide match to both a V gene segment and a J gene segment. Rearrangements were classified as productive when the CDR3 lacked stop codons and remained in frame with V and J, and all other rearrangements were classified as non-productive. CDR3 was defined by IMGT convention, running from the second conserved V-encoded cysteine to the conserved J-encoded phenylalanine. In an earlier analysis of more than 550 of the donors, sequences lacking an unambiguous match to a single V gene segment were excluded. An earlier analysis of about 590 of the donors classified V segments as functional when productive rearrangements were above 56.7% and as segregating when the standard deviation between donors was above 5%. To diagnose cytomegalovirus status from the catalog of TCR beta chain sequences, a statistical classification framework was built. V and J gene assignment, in a later analysis, came from comparing TCR nucleotide sequences with IMGT/GENE-DB human TR gene sequences. In a later analysis, CDR3 sequences and most-parsimonious VDJ recombination scenarios were assigned using the TCRdist pipeline. In a later analysis, every TCR beta chain was defined by the combination of its CDR3 amino acid sequence and its V-gene family, and reads without a unique V-gene family were dropped. As a way to deal with suspected cross-contamination and a sequencing artifact, a later analysis dropped hundreds of nucleotide sequences that were highly shared and had low generation probability. In a later analysis, a clonal expansion index was calculated for each public chain from normalized within-repertoire ranks of inferred template counts. A later analysis computed generation probabilities with a VDJ recombination model fitted to out-of-frame rearrangements, and checked the results against IGoR. In a later analysis, TCR-TCR, TCR-HLA and TCR-CMV co-occurrence was scored with hypergeometric tests, and a repertoire-size bias correction was applied to TCR pairs. In a later analysis, false discovery rates were estimated by permuting HLA or CMV assignments 20 times. In a later analysis, co-occurring TCRs were grouped using DBSCAN, with TCRdist sequence similarity added in when clustering inside HLA-allele-positive subsets. For co-occurrence clustering, repertoires with fewer than 30,000 or more than 120,000 public chains were excluded, along with four to six repertoires with anomalous nucleotide sharing. As stored in TCRdb, this immuneACCESS dataset retains in-frame rearrangements with V and J assigned. A fraction of the clones does not appear; measured against another copy, unresolved V genes explain less than half of the discrepancy, and the remainder lacks a known reason. V, J and clone size are taken as reported in that table, and D and trimming were inferred from the DNA itself. Across this sample there are about 140,000 clones, with approximately 80% seen only once. The ten top clones hold 2% to 2.5% of the sample.

The sample taken for sequencing was PBMCs. The rearrangement combines TRBV5-8 with TRBJ2-7; TRBD2 lines up with 7 middle nucleotides. The receptor comes from a man between 45 and 60 years old in good health and CMV-seronegative. This receptor has the CDR3 CASSLGGEQYF. The sequenced DNA is TGTGCCAGCAGCCTCGGGGGGGAGCAGTACTTC.